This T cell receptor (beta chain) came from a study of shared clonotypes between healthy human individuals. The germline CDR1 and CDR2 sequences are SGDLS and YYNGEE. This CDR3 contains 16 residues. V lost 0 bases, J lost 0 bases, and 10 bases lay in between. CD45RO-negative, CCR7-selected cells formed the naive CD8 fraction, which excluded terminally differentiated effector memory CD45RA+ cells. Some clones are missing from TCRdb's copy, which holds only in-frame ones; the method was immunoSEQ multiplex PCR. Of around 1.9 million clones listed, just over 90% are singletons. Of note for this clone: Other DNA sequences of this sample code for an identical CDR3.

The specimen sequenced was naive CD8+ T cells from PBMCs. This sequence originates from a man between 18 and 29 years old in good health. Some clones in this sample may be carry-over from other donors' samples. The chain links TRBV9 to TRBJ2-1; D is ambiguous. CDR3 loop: CASSVVSSSSYNEQFF. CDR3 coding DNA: TGTGCCAGCAGCGTAGTTTCTTCCAGCTCCTACAATGAGCAGTTCTTC.